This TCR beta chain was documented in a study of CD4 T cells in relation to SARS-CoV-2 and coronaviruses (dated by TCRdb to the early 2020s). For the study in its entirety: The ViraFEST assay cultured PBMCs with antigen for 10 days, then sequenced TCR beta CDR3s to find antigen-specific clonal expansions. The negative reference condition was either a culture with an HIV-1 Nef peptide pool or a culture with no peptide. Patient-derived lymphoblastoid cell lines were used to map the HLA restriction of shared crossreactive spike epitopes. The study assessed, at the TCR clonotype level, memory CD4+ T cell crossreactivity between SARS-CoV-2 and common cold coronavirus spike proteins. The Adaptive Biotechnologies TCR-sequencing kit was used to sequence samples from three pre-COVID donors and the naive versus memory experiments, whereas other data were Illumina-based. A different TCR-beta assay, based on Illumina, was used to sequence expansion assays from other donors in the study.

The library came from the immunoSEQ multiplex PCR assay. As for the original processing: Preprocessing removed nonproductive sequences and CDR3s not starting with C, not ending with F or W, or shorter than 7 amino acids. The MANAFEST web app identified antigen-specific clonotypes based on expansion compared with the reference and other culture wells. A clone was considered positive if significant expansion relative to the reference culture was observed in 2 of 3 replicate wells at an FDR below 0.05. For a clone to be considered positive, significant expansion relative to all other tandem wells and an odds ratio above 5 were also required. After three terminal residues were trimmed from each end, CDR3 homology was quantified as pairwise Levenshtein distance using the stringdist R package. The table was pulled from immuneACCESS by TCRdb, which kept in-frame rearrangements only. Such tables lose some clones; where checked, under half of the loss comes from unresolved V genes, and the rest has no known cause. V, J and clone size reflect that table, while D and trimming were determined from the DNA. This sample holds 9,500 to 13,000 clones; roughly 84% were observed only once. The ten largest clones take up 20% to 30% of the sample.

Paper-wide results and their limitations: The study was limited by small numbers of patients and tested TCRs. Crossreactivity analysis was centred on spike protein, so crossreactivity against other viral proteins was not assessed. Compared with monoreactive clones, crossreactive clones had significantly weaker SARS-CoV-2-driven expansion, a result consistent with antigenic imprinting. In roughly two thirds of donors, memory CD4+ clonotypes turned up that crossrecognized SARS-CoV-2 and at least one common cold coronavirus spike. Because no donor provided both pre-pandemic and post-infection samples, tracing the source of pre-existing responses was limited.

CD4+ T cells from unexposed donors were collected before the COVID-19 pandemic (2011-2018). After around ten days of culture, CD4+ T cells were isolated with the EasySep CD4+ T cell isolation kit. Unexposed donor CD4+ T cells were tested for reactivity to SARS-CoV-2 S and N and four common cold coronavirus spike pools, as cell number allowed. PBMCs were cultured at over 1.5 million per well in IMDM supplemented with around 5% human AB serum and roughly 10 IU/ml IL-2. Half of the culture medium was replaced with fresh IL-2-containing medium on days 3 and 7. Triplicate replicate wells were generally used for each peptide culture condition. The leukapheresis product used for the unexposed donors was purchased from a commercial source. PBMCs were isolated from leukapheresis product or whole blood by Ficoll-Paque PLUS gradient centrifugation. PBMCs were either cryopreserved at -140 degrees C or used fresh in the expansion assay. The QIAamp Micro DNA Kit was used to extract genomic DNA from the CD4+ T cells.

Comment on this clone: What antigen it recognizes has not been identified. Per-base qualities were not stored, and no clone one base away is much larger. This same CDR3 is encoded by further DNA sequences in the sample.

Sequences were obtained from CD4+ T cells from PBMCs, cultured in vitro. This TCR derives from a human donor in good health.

The CDR3 is CASSLALGGPYEQYF. The nucleotide sequence reads as follows: TGTGCCAGCAGCTTAGCGCTTGGGGGACCCTACGAGCAGTACTTC. The chain was built from TRBV7-8 and TRBJ2-7, with the D assignment possibly TRBD1 or TRBD2, given 5 matching bases for each. Via the germline V gene, CDR1 is SGHVS and CDR2 FQNEAQ. Deletion took 0 bases off V and 2 bases off J, with a span of 11 bases between the germline ends. The CDR3, from cysteine to phenylalanine, totals 15 residues. Only the CDR3 part of the read is kept: 45 bases, read in frame from the first base.